These 15 T cell receptor beta chains were sequenced from one sample in a study of T cells in women clearing cervical HPV infection. Sequencing used immunoSEQ multiplex PCR; TCRdb keeps in-frame clones, though not all of them. The repertoire table contains about 22,000 clones. Input material: blood buffy coat. The receptors were sampled from a woman aged 18-70 years with a cervical HPV16 infection that either progressed to CIN3+ or cleared (not recorded which).

About this clone itself: Sequencing ends 3 residues short of the CDR3 end; the germline J gene provides the rest. The genes are TRBV20-1 and TRBJ2-3, with TRBD1 identical over 7 bases. CDR1 and CDR2 (germline): DFQATT, SNEGSKA (reference sequence). V was clipped by 3 bases and J by 2 bases; unmatched bases: 8. The CDR3 is 15 residues long. Partial CDR3 DNA: TGCAGTGCTAGTCTTTCAGGGGGTACCACAGATACG. This sequence encodes CSASLSGGTTDT. In full, the CDR3 is CSASLSGGTTDTQYF.

A word on this clone: The CDR3 end is not reached by the read, which stops 3 residues before it; the germline J gene fills it in. V gene TRBV19 combines with J gene TRBJ1-4; D unclear. V was clipped by 6 bases and J by 8 bases, with 19 bases between them. Germline V gives CDR1 LNHDA, CDR2 SQIVND (reference sequence). This CDR3 has 15 amino acids. The part of the CDR3 DNA that was read is TGTGCCAGTAGCTACTCGGAGGGCTCTGGCGAAAAA. Translating gives CASSYSEGSGEK. The full CDR3 protein reads CASSYSEGSGEKLFF.

Details on this clone: The observed sequence ends 3 residues before the CDR3 terminus, with the missing tail filled in from the germline J gene. V is TRBV5-1 and J is TRBJ2-2, with a possible D match to TRBD2 (5 bases). This CDR3 is 13 amino acids long. V was trimmed by 3 bases and J by 7 bases, leaving 10 bases between them. Germline V lookup: CDR1 SGHRS, CDR2 YFSETQ. The CDR3 sequence: CASSWRSGGELFF. CDR3 DNA (partial): TGCGCCAGCAGCTGGAGGTCGGGCGGGGAG.

As for this clone: From the germline J gene comes the end of the CDR3, since the read stops 3 residues before it. This chain joins TRBV18 and TRBJ2-2, with 8 bases that match TRBD1. CDR3 length: 16 amino acids. CDR1 is KGHSH, CDR2 LQKENI, per germline. J gave up 3 bases and V 0 bases, and 3 bases lay outside the gene matches. The CDR3 loop is CASSPPTGVDTGELFF. The part of the CDR3 DNA that was read is TGTGCCAGCTCACCACCGACAGGGGTGGACACCGGGGAG.

This clone is identified as medium-sized from frequency. The read comes to an end 3 residues before the CDR3 does, leaving the germline J gene to fill in the end. The V gene is TRBV7-6, the J gene TRBJ2-1; tentative D call: TRBD1 (5 bases). V lost 2 bases, J lost 5 bases, and 16 bases lay in between. The CDR3 totals 16 residues. CDR1 SGHVS and CDR2 FNYEAQ come from the germline V gene. The CDR3 region is CASSLTPETENNEQFF. The CDR3 DNA, read in part, is TGTGCCAGCAGCTTAACCCCCGAGACAGAGAACAATGAG.

To note about this clone: Read sequence stops 3 residues before the CDR3 end, and the germline J gene provides the missing end. The chain links TRBV30 to TRBJ1-5; the D gene is possibly TRBD1 (5 bases). The germline gives CDR1 GTSNPN, CDR2 SVGIG (reference sequence). This CDR3 region has 13 residues. V lost 2 bases and J lost 4, with 9 bases in between. CDR3 protein: CAWSQGANQPQHF. CDR3 DNA, as far as it was read: TGTGCCTGGAGTCAAGGGGCGAATCAGCCC.

As regards this clone: The read finishes 3 residues shy of the CDR3 end, and the germline J gene is used to complete it. The V call is TRBV19, the J call TRBJ2-7; tentative D call: TRBD2 (5 bases). Germline CDR1 is LNHDA and CDR2 is SQIVND (reference sequence). This CDR3 region has 13 residues. V was clipped by 5 bases and J by 5 bases, with 13 bases between them. CDR3 DNA, as far as it was read: TGTGCCAGTAGTTTCTCGGGGTTTAACGAG. It codes for CASSFSGFNE. The full CDR3 is CASSFSGFNEQYF.

About this clone itself: The missing CDR3 end, 3 residues past where the read stops, is filled in from the germline J gene. The V gene is TRBV11-2, the J gene TRBJ2-4, with D possibly being TRBD1 (5 bases). The CDR3 runs to 15 residues. Germline lookup yields CDR1 SGHAT and CDR2 FQNNGV. V was shortened by 5 bases and J by 2 bases, with 13 bases between the two germline ends. The CDR3 sequence is CASSLQGLPKNIQYF. The part of the CDR3 DNA that was read is TGTGCCAGCAGCCTCCAGGGCTTGCCCAAAAACATT.

Remarks on this clone: Relative to the germline gene, one junction end is altered; a read error may explain this. Coverage ceases 3 residues before the CDR3 finishes, and the germline J gene fills in the end. This chain connects TRBV5-4 to TRBJ1-2; TRBD1 matches 10 bases. CDR3 length equals 15 residues. The germline CDR1 and CDR2 sequences are SGHNT and YYREEE (reference sequence). The CDR3 here is CASSTRDRGLYVYTF. The sequenced CDR3 bases are TGTGCCAGCAGCACCCGGGACAGGGGTCTATATGTC.

To note about this clone: The CDR3 end lies 3 residues beyond the end of the read and is filled in from the germline J gene. The rearrangement links TRBV5-1 to TRBJ1-3; 7 nucleotides match TRBD1. The CDR3 covers 15 residues. Germline loops: CDR1 SGHRS, CDR2 YFSETQ. The ends lost 4 bases at V and 4 bases at J; junction bases unmatched: 8. The CDR3 loop reads CASSAQAGQGNTIYF. Incomplete CDR3 DNA: TGCGCCAGCAGCGCCCAGGCGGGACAGGGAAACACC. Full variable domain (missing parts from reference TRBV5-1 and TRBJ1-3): KAGVTQTPRYLIKTRGQQVTLSCSPISGHRSVSWYQQTPGQGLQFLFEYFSETQRNKGNFPGRFSGRQFSNSRSEMNVSTLELGDSALYLCASSAQAGQGNTIYFGEGSWLTVV.

In the case of this clone: The read gets to within 3 residues of the CDR3 end, and the germline J gene fills in the rest. The V call is TRBV7-3, the J call TRBJ2-3; no firm D call. The CDR3 covers 15 residues. V lost 5 bases and J 5 bases, leaving 17 bases between the germline ends. In germline, CDR1 is SGHTA, CDR2 FQGTGA. CDR3 region: CASSPRRVPGDTQYF. The covered CDR3 bases are TGTGCCAGCAGCCCCCGACGCGTACCGGGAGATACG.

A note on this clone: The read falls 3 residues short of the CDR3 end, and the missing part is taken from the germline J gene. The chain recombines TRBV20-1 with TRBJ1-5, with D perhaps TRBD1 (6 bases). Trimming shortened V by 6 bases and J by 6 bases, and 18 bases separated the two germline ends. The length of the CDR3 is 14 residues. CDR1 DFQATT and CDR2 SNEGSKA come from the germline V gene (reference sequence). CDR3 sequence: CSAQAAGGTQPQHF. CDR3 bases read: TGCAGTGCCCAGGCGGCGGGGGGCACTCAGCCC.

Worth noting for this clone: The sequenced fragment ends 3 residues before the CDR3 boundary, so the rest is inferred from the germline J gene. This chain uses TRBV12-3 or TRBV12-4 with TRBJ2-1; 9 nucleotides match TRBD1. CDR3 length: 12 amino acids. Trimming cost V 4 bases and J 9 bases; bases outside gene matches: 1. The CDR3 here is CASSSDRGEQFF. CDR3 bases read: TGTGCCAGCAGTTCGGACAGGGGTGAG.

A word on this clone: The sequence runs out 3 residues before the end of the CDR3; the remainder is reconstructed from the germline J gene. The chain joins TRBV7-9 to TRBJ2-3; D unresolved. The CDR3 covers 12 residues. Germline assignment: CDR1 SEHNR and CDR2 FQNEAQ (reference sequence). V lost 6 bases and J lost 5, with 9 bases in between. The CDR3 DNA, read in part, is TGTGCCAGCAGACCCTCGGGAGATACG. Translating it yields CASRPSGDT. The entire CDR3 protein is CASRPSGDTQYF.

For this clone: Coverage ceases 3 residues before the CDR3 finishes, and the germline J gene fills in the end. The V call is TRBV5-1, the J call TRBJ1-2; no definite D call. The CDR3 consists of 15 residues. CDR1 is SGHRS, CDR2 YFSETQ, per germline. CDR3 sequence: CASSLNLAGSDTYTF. CDR3 DNA, as far as it was read: TGCGCCAGCAGTTTGAACCTAGCGGGATCCGATACC.